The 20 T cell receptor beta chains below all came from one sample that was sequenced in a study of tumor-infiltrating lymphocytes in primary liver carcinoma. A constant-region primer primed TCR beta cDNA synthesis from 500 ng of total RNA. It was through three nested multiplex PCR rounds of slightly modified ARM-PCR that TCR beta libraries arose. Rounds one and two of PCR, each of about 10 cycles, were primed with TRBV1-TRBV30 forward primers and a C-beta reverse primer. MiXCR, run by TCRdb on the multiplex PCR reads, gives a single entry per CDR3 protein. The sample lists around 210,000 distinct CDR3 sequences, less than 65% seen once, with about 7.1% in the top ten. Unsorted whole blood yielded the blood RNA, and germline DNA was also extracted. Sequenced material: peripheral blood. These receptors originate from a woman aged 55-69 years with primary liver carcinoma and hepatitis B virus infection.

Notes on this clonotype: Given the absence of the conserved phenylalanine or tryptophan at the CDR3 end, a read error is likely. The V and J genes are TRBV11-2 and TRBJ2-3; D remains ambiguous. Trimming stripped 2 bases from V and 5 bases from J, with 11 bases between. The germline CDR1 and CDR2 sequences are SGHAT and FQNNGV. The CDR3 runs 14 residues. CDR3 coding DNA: TGTGCCAGCAGCTTAACCTCTGCAGGAGATACGCAGTATTTG. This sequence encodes CASSLTSAGDTQYL.

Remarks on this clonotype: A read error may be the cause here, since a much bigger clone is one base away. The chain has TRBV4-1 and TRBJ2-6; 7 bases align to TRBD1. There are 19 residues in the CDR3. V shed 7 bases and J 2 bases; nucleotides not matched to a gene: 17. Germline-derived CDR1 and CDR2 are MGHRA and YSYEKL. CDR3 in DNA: TGCGCCAGCAACCATTTTCCAGCGTCTACAGGGGCTGGGGCCAACGTCCTGACTTTC. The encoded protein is CASNHFPASTGAGANVLTF.

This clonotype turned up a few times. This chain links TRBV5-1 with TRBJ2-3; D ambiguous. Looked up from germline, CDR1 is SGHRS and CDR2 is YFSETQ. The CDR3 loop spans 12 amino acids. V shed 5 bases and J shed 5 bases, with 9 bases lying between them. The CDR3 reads CASSYNRDTQYF. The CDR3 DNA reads TGCGCCAGCAGTTACAATCGAGATACGCAGTATTTT.

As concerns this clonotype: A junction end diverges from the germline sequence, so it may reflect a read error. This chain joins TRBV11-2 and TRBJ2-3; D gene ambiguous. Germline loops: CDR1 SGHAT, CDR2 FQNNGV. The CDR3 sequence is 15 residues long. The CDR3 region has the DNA TGTGCCGGCAGCTTAGTTGCTAGGTCCACAGATACACAGTATTTT. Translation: CAGSLVARSTDTQYF.

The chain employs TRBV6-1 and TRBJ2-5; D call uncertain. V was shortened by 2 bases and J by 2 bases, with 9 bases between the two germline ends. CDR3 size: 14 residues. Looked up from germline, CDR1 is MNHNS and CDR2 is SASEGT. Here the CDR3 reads CASSELWKQETQYF. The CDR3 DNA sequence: TGTGCCAGCAGTGAACTTTGGAAGCAAGAGACCCAGTACTTC.

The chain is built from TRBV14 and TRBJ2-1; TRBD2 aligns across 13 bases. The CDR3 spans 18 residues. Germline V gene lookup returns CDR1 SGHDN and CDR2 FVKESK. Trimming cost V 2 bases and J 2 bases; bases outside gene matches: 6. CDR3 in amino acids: CASSQHITSGRAYNEQFF. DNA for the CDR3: TGTGCCAGCAGCCAACACATTACTAGCGGGAGGGCCTACAATGAGCAGTTCTTC.

CDR3 region: CASSPRESYNEQFF. The CDR3 nucleotides read TGCGCCAGCAGCCCGCGGGAGTCCTACAATGAGCAGTTCTTC. The V call is TRBV5-1, the J call TRBJ2-1; 7 nucleotides align to TRBD2. Unmatched junction bases numbered 2, after V lost 4 bases and J lost 1 base. The CDR3 has 14 amino acids. CDR1 SGHRS and CDR2 YFSETQ come from the germline V gene. Looking up the rest from reference TRBV5-1 and TRBJ2-1 gives the full variable domain: KAGVTQTPRYLIKTRGQQVTLSCSPISGHRSVSWYQQTPGQGLQFLFEYFSETQRNKGNFPGRFSGRQFSNSRSEMNVSTLELGDSALYLCASSPRESYNEQFFGPGTRLTVL.

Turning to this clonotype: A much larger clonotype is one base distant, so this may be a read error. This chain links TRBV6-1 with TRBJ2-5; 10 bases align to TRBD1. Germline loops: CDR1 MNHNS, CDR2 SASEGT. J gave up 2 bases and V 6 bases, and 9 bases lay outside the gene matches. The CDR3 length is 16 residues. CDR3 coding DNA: TGTGCCAGCAGGATTACGGGACAGGGGACTCAAGAGACCCAGTACTTC. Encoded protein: CASRITGQGTQETQYF.

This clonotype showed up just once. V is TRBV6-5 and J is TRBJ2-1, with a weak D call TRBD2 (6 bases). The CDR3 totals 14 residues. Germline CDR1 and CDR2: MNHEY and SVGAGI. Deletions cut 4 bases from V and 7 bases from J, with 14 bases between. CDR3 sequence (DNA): TGTGCCAGCAGTTCGGGACTCCCTAGGAATGAGCAGTTCTTC. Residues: CASSSGLPRNEQFF.

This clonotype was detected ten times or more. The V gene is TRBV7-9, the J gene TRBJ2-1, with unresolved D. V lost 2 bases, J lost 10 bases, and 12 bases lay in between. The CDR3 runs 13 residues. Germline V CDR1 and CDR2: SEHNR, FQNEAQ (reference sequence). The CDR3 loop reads CASSLSDLSEQFF. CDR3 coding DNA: TGTGCCAGCAGCTTAAGTGACTTGTCCGAGCAGTTCTTC.

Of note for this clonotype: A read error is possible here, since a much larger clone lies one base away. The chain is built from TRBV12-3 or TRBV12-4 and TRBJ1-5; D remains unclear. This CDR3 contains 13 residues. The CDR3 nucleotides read TGTGCCACCAGTCTACATGACAATCAGCCCCAGCATTTT. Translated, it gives CATSLHDNQPQHF.

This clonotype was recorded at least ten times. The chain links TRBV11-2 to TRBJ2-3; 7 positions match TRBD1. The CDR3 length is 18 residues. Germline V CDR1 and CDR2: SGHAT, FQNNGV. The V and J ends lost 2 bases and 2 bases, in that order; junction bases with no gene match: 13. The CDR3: CASSLLGRGQLITDTQYF. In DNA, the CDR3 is TGTGCCAGCAGCTTATTGGGCCGGGGACAGTTAATCACAGATACGCAGTATTTT.

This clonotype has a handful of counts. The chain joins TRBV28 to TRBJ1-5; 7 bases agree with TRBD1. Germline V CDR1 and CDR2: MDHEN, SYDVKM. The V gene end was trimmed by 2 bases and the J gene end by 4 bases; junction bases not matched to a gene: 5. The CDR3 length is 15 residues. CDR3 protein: CASSLPEGANQPQHF. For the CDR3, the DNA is TGTGCCAGCAGTTTACCGGAGGGGGCTAATCAGCCCCAGCATTTT.

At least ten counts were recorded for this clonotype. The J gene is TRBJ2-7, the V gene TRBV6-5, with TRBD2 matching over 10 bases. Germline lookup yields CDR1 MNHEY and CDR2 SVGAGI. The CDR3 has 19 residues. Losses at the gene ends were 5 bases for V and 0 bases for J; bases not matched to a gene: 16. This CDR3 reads CASSRAGGRRVGSSYEQYF. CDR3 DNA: TGTGCCAGCAGTCGAGCGGGGGGGAGACGCGTTGGGAGCTCCTACGAGCAGTACTTC.

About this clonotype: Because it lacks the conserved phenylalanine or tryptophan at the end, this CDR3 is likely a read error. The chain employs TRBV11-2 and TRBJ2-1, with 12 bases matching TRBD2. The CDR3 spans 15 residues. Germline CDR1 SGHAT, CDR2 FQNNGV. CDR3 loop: CPSSSWTSGDFEQFI. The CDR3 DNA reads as TGTCCCAGCAGCTCCTGGACTAGCGGGGATTTTGAGCAGTTCATC.

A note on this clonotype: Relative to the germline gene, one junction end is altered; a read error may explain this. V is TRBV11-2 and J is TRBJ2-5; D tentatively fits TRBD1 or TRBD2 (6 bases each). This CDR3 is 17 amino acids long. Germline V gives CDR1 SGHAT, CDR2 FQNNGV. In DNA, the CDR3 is TGTACCAGCAGCTTAGGAGGGTTGACAGGTGGCCAAGAGACCCAGTACTTC. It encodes CTSSLGGLTGGQETQYF.

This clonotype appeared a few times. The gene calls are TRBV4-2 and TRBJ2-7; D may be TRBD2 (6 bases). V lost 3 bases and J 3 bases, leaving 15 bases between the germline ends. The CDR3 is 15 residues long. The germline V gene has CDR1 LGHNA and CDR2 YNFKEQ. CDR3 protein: CASSQGSTRNYEQYF. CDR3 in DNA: TGTGCCAGCAGCCAGGGATCGACTAGAAACTACGAGCAGTACTTC.

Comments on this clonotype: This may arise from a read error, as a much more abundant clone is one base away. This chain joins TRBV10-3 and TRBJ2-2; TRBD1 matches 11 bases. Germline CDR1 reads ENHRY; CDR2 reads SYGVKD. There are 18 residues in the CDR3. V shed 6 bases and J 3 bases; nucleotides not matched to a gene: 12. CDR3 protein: CAIRDSLGTGGYTGELFF. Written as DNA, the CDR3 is TGTGCCATCAGGGACTCATTGGGGACAGGGGGTTACACCGGGGAGCTGTTTTTT.

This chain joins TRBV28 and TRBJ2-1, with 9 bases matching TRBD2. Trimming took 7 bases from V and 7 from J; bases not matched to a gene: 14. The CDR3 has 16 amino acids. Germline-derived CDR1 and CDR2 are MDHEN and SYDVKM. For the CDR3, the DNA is TGTGCCAGCAATTTCTCCTTAGCGGGAGTCGGTAATGAGCAGTTCTTC. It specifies CASNFSLAGVGNEQFF. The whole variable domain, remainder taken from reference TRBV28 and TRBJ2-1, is DVKVTQSSRYLVKRTGEKVFLECVQDMDHENMFWYRQDPGLGLRLIYFSYDVKMKEKGDIPEGYSVSREKKERFSLILESASTNQTSMYLCASNFSLAGVGNEQFFGPGTRLTVL.

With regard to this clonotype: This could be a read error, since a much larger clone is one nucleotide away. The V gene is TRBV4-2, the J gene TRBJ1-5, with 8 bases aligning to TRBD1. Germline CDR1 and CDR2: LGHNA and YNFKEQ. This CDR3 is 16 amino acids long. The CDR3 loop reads CARSQSGQGAYQPQHF. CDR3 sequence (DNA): TGTGCCAGGAGCCAAAGTGGGCAGGGGGCTTATCAGCCCCAGCATTTT.